These T cell receptor beta chains were read from a single sample in a study of blood T cell repertoires in COVID-19. TCRdb keeps only in-frame clones here, not all; method: immunoSEQ multiplex PCR. The sample lists approximately 150,000 clones; 87% were seen once. The specimen sequenced was peripheral blood. These receptor sequences come from a woman aged 50 to 60 with active or convalescent COVID-19. CDR3s include the opening cysteine and the closing phenylalanine or tryptophan. A D gene is named only where the DNA matches it firmly. Part of the rows lack a size; the others show once, few, many or a class for expanded clones.

.,TRBV5-4,.,TRBJ2-2,TGTGCCAGCAGCTTGGGGGGTCGCGGGATCTCCGGGGAGCTGTTTTTT,CASSLGGRGISGELFF
.,TRBV7-8,TRBD1,TRBJ1-1,TGTGCCAGCAGCTTAACAGGGGCGGGGAACACTGAAGCTTTCTTT,CASSLTGAGNTEAFF
.,TRBV3-1/TRBV3-2,TRBD1,TRBJ2-7,TGTGCCAGCAGCCAAGATCGGGGACAGCCCATCTACGAGCAGTACTTC,CASSQDRGQPIYEQYF
.,TRBV28,TRBD1,TRBJ2-1,TGTGCCAGCAGTTGGATTACAGGGGGCGCTAGTGAGCAGTTCTTC,CASSWITGGASEQFF
once,TRBV14,.,TRBJ1-4,TGTGCCAGCAGAAGACAGGCGGATGAAAAACTGTTTTTT,CASRRQADEKLFF
.,TRBV5-1,TRBD2,TRBJ2-4,TGCGCCAGCAGCCCCGGGGGGGGCAAAAACATTCAGTACTTC,CASSPGGGKNIQYF
.,TRBV5-1,.,TRBJ1-1,TGCGCCAGCAGCTTGGAGCCCGGGGGATACACTGAAGCTTTCTTT,CASSLEPGGYTEAFF
.,TRBV7-9,TRBD2,TRBJ2-1,TGTGCCAGCAGCCATAGCGGGGGGCTGAGGGAGCAGTTCTTC,CASSHSGGLREQFF
once,TRBV19,.,TRBJ1-2,TGTGCCAGCAGGGGCAGGCGAACCTATGGCTACACCTTC,CASRGRRTYGYTF
.,TRBV5-1,TRBD2,TRBJ2-7,TGCGCCAGCAGCTTGGTGGGACTAGCGGGTACGAATGAGCAGTACTTC,CASSLVGLAGTNEQYF
.,TRBV18,TRBD2,TRBJ2-3,TGTGCCAGCTCACCACAAGTTAGCGGGAGGGCAGATACGCAGTATTTT,CASSPQVSGRADTQYF
.,TRBV5-1,TRBD1,TRBJ1-1,TGCCCCCGCAGCAGGGGGGGCTCGTCAGGGGCGGACACTGAAGCTTTCTTT,CPRSRGGSSGADTEAFF
.,TRBV3-1/TRBV3-2,TRBD1,TRBJ1-6,TGTGCCAGCAGCCACGCACGAGACAGGGTCTATAATTCACCCCTCCACTTT,CASSHARDRVYNSPLHF
.,TRBV5-1,.,TRBJ1-4,TGCGCCAGCAGCTTGGGGGCGGGACGGCGAACTGAAAAACTGTTTTTT,CASSLGAGRRTEKLFF
.,TRBV6-5,TRBD1,TRBJ2-7,TGTGCCAGCAGTTATTCGGGACAGGGACCCTACGAGCAGTACTTC,CASSYSGQGPYEQYF
.,TRBV5-1,.,TRBJ1-1,TGCGCCAGCAGCTGGATCGGGGACACTGAAGCTTTCTTT,CASSWIGDTEAFF